Below, 13 T cell receptor beta chains from the same sample are listed, as sequenced in a study of chronic HIV infection and antiretroviral therapy. TCRdb re-called the 5' RACE reads through MiXCR, storing one row per CDR3 protein. The repertoire has about 38,000 distinct CDR3 sequences, roughly 8.8% of them found once; the top ten carry 2.9%. The sequenced material came from peripheral blood. These receptors were obtained from an adult who had HIV and had not received antiretroviral therapy, or was an uninfected healthy control (not recorded which).

The genes are TRBV7-6 and TRBJ2-3, with D hard to call. The V end lost 5 bases, the J end lost 6 bases, and 9 bases lay between the germline ends. Germline V gives CDR1 SGHVS, CDR2 FNYEAQ. The CDR3 extends over 12 amino acids. As DNA, the CDR3 is TGTGCCAGCAGCCCCCCCGGGGATACGCAGTATTTT. Amino acid sequence: CASSPPGDTQYF.

The V call is TRBV5-5, the J call TRBJ2-3; 8 bases match TRBD2. The CDR3 runs 14 residues. The V and J ends lost 5 bases and 6 bases, in that order; junction bases with no gene match: 8. Germline V gene sequence: CDR1 SGHKS, CDR2 YYEKEE (reference sequence). The CDR3 reads CASSRAGVVDTQYF. CDR3 in DNA: TGTGCCAGCAGTCGAGCGGGAGTCGTTGATACGCAGTATTTT.

This clonotype was observed many times. This sequence joins TRBV29-1 and TRBJ2-2; no clear D. CDR3 size: 12 residues. Germline V gene lookup returns CDR1 SQVTM and CDR2 ANQGSEA. V shed 7 bases and J shed 1 base, with 7 bases lying between them. CDR3 region: CSATRNTGELFF. The DNA of the CDR3 is TGCAGCGCGACACGGAACACCGGGGAGCTGTTTTTT.

This clonotype was seen ten or more times. This rearrangement joins TRBV7-8 to TRBJ1-1, with TRBD1 matching over 8 bases. The CDR3 sequence is 15 residues long. Germline CDR1 reads SGHVS; CDR2 reads FQNEAQ. The junction had 4 bases not matched to a gene; V was cut back by 1 base and J by 3 bases. The chain's CDR3 is CASSLVRQGHTEAFF. The CDR3, as DNA: TGTGCCAGCAGCTTAGTGAGACAGGGGCACACTGAAGCTTTCTTT. The complete variable domain, with remaining parts taken from reference TRBV7-8 and TRBJ1-1, reads GAGVSQSPRYKVAKRGQDVALRCDPISGHVSLFWYQQALGQGPEFLTYFQNEAQLDKSGLPSDRFFAERPEGSVSTLKIQRTQQEDSAVYLCASSLVRQGHTEAFFGQGTRLTVV.

This clonotype was seen only a few times. In DNA form, the CDR3 reads TGTGCCAGCAGGAGCTTCGCCGGGGAGCTGTTTTTT. It encodes CASRSFAGELFF. The rearrangement links TRBV6-1 to TRBJ2-2; D uncertain. This CDR3 is built from 12 residues. The V gene's germline CDR1 is MNHNS and CDR2 SASEGT. V shed 6 bases and J shed 6 bases, with 8 bases lying between them.

Ten or more counts support this clonotype. The chain joins TRBV5-1 to TRBJ2-7; 10 positions agree with TRBD1. CDR3 length: 14 residues. The V segment lost 6 bases and the J segment 7 bases; nucleotides outside the gene matches: 10. The germline CDR1 and CDR2 sequences are SGHRS and YFSETQ. The CDR3 loop is CASTSGTGEQEQYF. The CDR3 nucleotides are TGCGCCAGCACTTCCGGGACAGGGGAGCAGGAGCAGTACTTC.

The chain carries TRBV20-1 and TRBJ1-5; possibly TRBD1 for D (5 bases). The germline V gene encodes CDR1 DFQATT and CDR2 SNEGSKA (reference sequence). The CDR3 has 13 amino acids. V dropped 3 bases and J dropped 4 bases, with 10 bases sitting between them. The CDR3 spells CSASKRGNQPQHF. Written as DNA, the CDR3 is TGCAGTGCTAGTAAGAGGGGAAATCAGCCCCAGCATTTT.

The table lists this clonotype with many counts. This sequence joins TRBV28 and TRBJ2-2; D is possibly TRBD1 (6 bases). Trimming removed 3 bases from V and 5 bases from J, with 16 bases in between. Germline CDR1 reads MDHEN; CDR2 reads SYDVKM. This CDR3 region has 16 residues. This CDR3 is CASSFAGGVRTGELFF. CDR3 coding DNA: TGTGCCAGCAGTTTTGCTGGGGGCGTAAGGACCGGGGAGCTGTTTTTT.

In this sample, this clonotype turned up a few times. This chain connects TRBV29-1 to TRBJ1-2, with a possible D match to TRBD1 (6 bases). The V end lost 3 bases, the J end lost 6 bases, and 20 bases lay between the germline ends. This CDR3 comprises 15 residues. Germline CDR1 reads SQVTM; CDR2 reads ANQGSEA. CDR3 protein: CSVDPSGGGFNGYTF. The DNA for the CDR3 is TGCAGCGTTGACCCATCGGGGGGGGGCTTCAATGGCTACACCTTC.

This chain joins TRBV2 and TRBJ1-5, with 11 bases matching TRBD1. The germline CDR1 and CDR2 sequences are SNHLY and FYNNEI. This CDR3 is built from 14 residues. V was pared by 6 bases and J by 8 bases, with 6 bases of the junction left unmatched. CDR3 sequence reads: CASRTDRGREPQHF. The CDR3, as DNA: TGTGCCAGCAGAACGGACAGGGGGCGTGAGCCCCAGCATTTT.

The chain employs TRBV27 and TRBJ2-2; 7 nucleotides match TRBD2. Germline V lookup: CDR1 MNHEY, CDR2 SMNVEV (reference sequence). There are 16 residues in the CDR3. V lost 0 bases, J lost 0 bases, and 1 base stayed unmatched. This CDR3 is CASSLSGGANTGELFF. DNA of the CDR3: TGTGCCAGCAGTTTATCGGGGGGGGCGAACACCGGGGAGCTGTTTTTT.

V usage is TRBV6-2 or TRBV6-3 and J usage is TRBJ2-1; 13 nucleotides agree with TRBD2. The CDR3 runs to 19 residues. J gave up 2 bases and V 2 bases, and 9 bases lay outside the gene matches. From germline, CDR1 is MNHEY and CDR2 SVGEGT. The CDR3 spells CASSYDTSGRAKTYNEQFF. In DNA form, the CDR3 reads TGTGCCAGCAGTTACGACACTAGCGGGAGGGCCAAGACCTACAATGAGCAGTTCTTC.

This clonotype was counted many times. This chain uses TRBV28 with TRBJ2-1, with TRBD2 matching over 8 bases. CDR1 and CDR2 (germline): MDHEN, SYDVKM. The CDR3 has 12 amino acids. With 7 bases clipped from V and 14 bases from J, the junction kept 10 bases outside the gene matches. CDR3 in DNA: TGTGCCAGCACGGAGCGGGAGAGTCGAAAGTTCTTC. Encoded protein: CASTERESRKFF.